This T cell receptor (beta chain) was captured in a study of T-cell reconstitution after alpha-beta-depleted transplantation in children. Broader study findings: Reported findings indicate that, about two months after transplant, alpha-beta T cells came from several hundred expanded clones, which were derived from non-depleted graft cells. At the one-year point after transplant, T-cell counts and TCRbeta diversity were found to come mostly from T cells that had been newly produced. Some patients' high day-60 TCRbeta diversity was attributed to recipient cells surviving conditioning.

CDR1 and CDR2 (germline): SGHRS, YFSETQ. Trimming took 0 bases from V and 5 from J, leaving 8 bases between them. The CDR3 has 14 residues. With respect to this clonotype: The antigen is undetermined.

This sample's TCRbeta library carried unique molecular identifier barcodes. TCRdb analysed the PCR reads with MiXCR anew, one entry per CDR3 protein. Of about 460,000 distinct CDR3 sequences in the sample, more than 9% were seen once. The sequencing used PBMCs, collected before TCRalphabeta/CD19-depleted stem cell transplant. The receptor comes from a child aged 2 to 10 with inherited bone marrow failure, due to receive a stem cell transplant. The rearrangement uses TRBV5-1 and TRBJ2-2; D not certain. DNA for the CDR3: TGCGCCAGCAGCTTGGTAGCAACTACCGGGGAGCTGTTTTTT. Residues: CASSLVATTGELFF.